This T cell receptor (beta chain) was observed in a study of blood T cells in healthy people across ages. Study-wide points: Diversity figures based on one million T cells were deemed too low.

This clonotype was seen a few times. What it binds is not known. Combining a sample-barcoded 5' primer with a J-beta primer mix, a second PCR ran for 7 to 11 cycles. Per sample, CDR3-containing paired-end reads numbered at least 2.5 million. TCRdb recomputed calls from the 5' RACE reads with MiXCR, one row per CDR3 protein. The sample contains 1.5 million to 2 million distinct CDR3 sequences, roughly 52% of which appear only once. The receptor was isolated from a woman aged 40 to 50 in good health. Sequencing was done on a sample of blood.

The CDR3 region has the DNA TGTGCCAGCAGCCACGGGACTAGCGGGACCCAAGGAAGGGAGCAGTACTTC. It yields the protein CASSHGTSGTQGREQYF. The chain couples TRBV4-2 to TRBJ2-5; 13 bases are shared with TRBD2. CDR1 is LGHNA and CDR2 is YNFKEQ in the germline V gene. The CDR3 totals 17 residues. V was clipped by 3 bases and J by 11 bases; unmatched bases: 15.